This T cell receptor (beta chain) was obtained from a study of cytomegalovirus exposure and HLA in healthy donors. Study findings and constraints: Among immune exposure information, only CMV serostatus was available. Earlier findings revealed that most TCR beta V segments proved productive either about 90% or about 30% of the time.

CDR3 length equals 16 residues. The V gene's germline CDR1 is LNHDA and CDR2 SQIVND (reference sequence). Trimming removed 3 bases at V and 1 base at J, with 12 bases between. This clone was found once. Its antigen is not identified. The study ran its PCR with 60 Vbeta and 13 Jbeta primers. The protocol was immunoSEQ multiplex PCR, while the TCRdb copy is restricted to in-frame clones and leaves out a portion. The sample has about 190,000 clones, roughly 79% seen once; the top ten hold 1.6%. The sequencing sample was made of PBMCs. This chain links TRBV19 with TRBJ2-2; possible D gene TRBD1, 5 bases. The origin of this receptor is a woman under 30 in good health and CMV-seronegative. The CDR3 protein is CASSINPGMNTGELFF. The CDR3 nucleotides read TGTGCCAGTAGTATCAATCCAGGGATGAACACCGGGGAGCTGTTTTTT.